The T cell receptor beta chain under discussion was sequenced for a study of cytomegalovirus exposure and HLA in healthy donors (TCRdb year 2017). For context, the study as a whole: An earlier analysis of approximately 590 of the donors reported about 290 Gb of sequence data and 117 million unique TCR beta sequences from about 179 million T cells. Alongside the repertoire data, information on donor age, sex, ethnicity and CMV serostatus was compiled. Because of strong linkage in the cohort, 5 or 6 DR-DQ haplotypes were treated as single units for association and clustering. A later analysis re-examined previously published TCR beta repertoires from more than 600 donors and added high-resolution HLA genotyping to investigate patterns of TCR occurrence. Across 398 genotyped donors of the cohort, an average of roughly 230,000 unique TCR beta nucleotide sequences per donor were sequenced, and roughly a sixth of those sequences were non-productive. Using immunosequencing, the study profiled T cell repertoires from about 650 subjects and related those repertoires to cytomegalovirus serostatus. A later genetic analysis used genome-wide SNP genotypes for about 65% of the 666 donors, treating that subset as a discovery cohort. Roughly 300 gigabases of sequencing data and approximately 92 million unique TCR sequences made up an early release that covered approximately 620 HLA-typed donors. HLA typing included class I and class II loci at four-digit resolution. The study aimed to test whether cataloging public T cell receptors could reveal signatures of past pathogen exposure. In an earlier analysis of roughly 580 of the donors, high-throughput TCR beta sequencing was used to judge whether each TCR beta V gene segment behaved as functional or pseudogenic. Typing coverage differed by locus: A, B, C, DRB1 and DQB1 were typed in about 629-630 donors, DQA1 in roughly 510, DPA1 in around 600, and DPB1 in around 490. Of the 300 to 450 genotyped donors, over 70% fell in the genetic ancestry cluster associated with self-reported Caucasian donors. The later analysis used no new phenotypic data to find candidate immune exposures, relying instead on TCR beta sequences and their occurrence across donors. Every repertoire in the discovery cohort had been generated on one and the same sequencing platform. The study combined high-throughput TCR immunosequencing, statistical association of individual TCRs with disease status, and machine learning to predict cytomegalovirus infection status. Besides the first cohort of 666 subjects, a separate validation cohort made up of roughly 130 different subjects was used.

As regards this clone: This clone's antigen is unknown. No quality values exist for individual bases; no much larger clone is one base distant.

In total, roughly 710 healthy bone marrow donors made up the cohort. At the time of sampling, all cohort members were nominally healthy, though unrecorded immune exposures were likely present. The donor was CMV seropositive and was included in the group of 300 or so seropositive cohort members. Every donor gave a peripheral blood sample, and the peripheral blood mononuclear cells from that sample were used for TCR beta sequencing. Genomic DNA extraction from the blood cell samples was performed with the Qiagen DNeasy Blood Extraction Kit. Broader findings and caveats from the paper: A later analysis found that most CMV-associated TCR beta chains appeared HLA-restricted, with HLA associations seemingly driven largely by CMV exposure. Only TCR beta chains were sequenced in this cohort, and the absence of alpha or paired-chain data limited detectable features. The study listed 164 TCR beta chains as associated with cytomegalovirus. In a later analysis, HLA-associated TCR beta chains were found to be more clonally expanded and to have lower generation probabilities than equally common non-associated chains. An earlier analysis of approximately 590 of the donors showed that most TCR beta V segments appeared in productive rearrangements either about 87% or about 30% of the time, which broadly matched IMGT annotations. Compared with the approximately 600-donor mean, donors in an Asian-associated ancestry cluster had fewer N-insertions in productive TCRs, according to a later genetic analysis. A further reported finding was that TCR beta sequences accurately predicted the HLA-A and HLA-B alleles for most subjects in the first cohort. The classifier was reported to diagnose cytomegalovirus status with high specificity and sensitivity in both the original cohort and the validation cohort. Because the 87-base-pair reads could not distinguish some IMGT-functional V segments, including TRBV6-2 and TRBV6-3, those segments were excluded. A later analysis found that TCR association rates varied across HLA loci, with DRB1 alleles showing the most associated TCRs and HLA-C alleles the fewest. HLA typing was unavailable for some donors at each locus, so association tests used only the typed subset. Most TCR sequences were observed very rarely across donors, whereas some public TCRs were present in many individuals. When HLA alleles, especially DR and DQ, strongly co-occurred, attributing TCR associations to individual alleles was difficult. Several of the top co-occurrence clusters appeared to be linked to parvovirus B19, influenza, CMV and Epstein-Barr virus, according to a later analysis. A later genetic analysis associated a missense DCLRE1C variant with V-gene and J-gene trimming of TCR beta chains, and an independent cohort replicated the association. The authors suggested that the approach could potentially be generalized to other disease states and immunological phenotypes. The sequencing pipeline was judged likely to have produced a cluster of highly shared sequence variants as a technical artifact. Linkage disequilibrium might explain the correlated functional status among segregating V segments, but an unknown experimental factor could not be ruled out. Sequencing depth was assumed to be roughly uniform across donors in the presence/absence analyses, though that assumption may not hold. Specific HLA alleles were associated with roughly 16,000 TCR beta sequences at a false discovery rate of 0.05 in a later analysis. CMV serostatus was the only immune exposure information available for the cohort. The earlier analysis of some 540 of the donors excluded approximately 15 rarely observed V segments, including chromosome 9 orphons, because counts were too low. In vitro tests confirmed that a few of the cytomegalovirus-associated TCR beta chains recognize cytomegalovirus antigens.

The method was the immunoSEQ multiplex PCR assay. For the multiplex PCR, a mixture combining 60 forward primers for TCR Vbeta segments and 13 reverse primers for TCR Jbeta segments was used. The CDR3 region of rearranged TCR beta genes was amplified from genomic DNA by a multiplex PCR assay. On the Illumina HiSeq System, the amplified TCR beta libraries were sequenced as 87-base-pair reads. In the source study's methods: A later analysis counted about 82 million unique TCR beta chains across the 600 to 850 repertoires, and 10 million to 11 million of these chains were shared by at least two donors. To remove PCR and sequencing errors, raw reads were error-corrected and collapsed into unique sequences using a nearest-neighbor algorithm that merged closely related sequences. CDR3 sequences were aligned to IMGT reference sequences to assign V, D and J gene segments. For a sequence to be retained, a match of at least six nucleotides to both a V gene segment and a J gene segment was required. Rearrangements were called productive when the CDR3 lacked stop codons and stayed in frame with V and J; all others were non-productive. CDR3 was defined according to IMGT convention as the region running from the second conserved V-encoded cysteine to the conserved J-encoded phenylalanine. The earlier analysis of 587 of the donors excluded any sequence lacking an unambiguous match to a single V gene segment. An earlier analysis of several hundred of the donors called V segments functional above 56.7% productive rearrangements and segregating when the between-donor standard deviation exceeded 5%. A statistical classification framework was built to diagnose cytomegalovirus status from the catalog of TCR beta chain sequences. In a later analysis, TCR nucleotide sequences were compared against IMGT/GENE-DB human TR gene sequences so that V and J genes could be assigned. In a later analysis, CDR3 sequences and most-parsimonious VDJ recombination scenarios were assigned using the TCRdist pipeline. In a later analysis, each TCR beta chain was defined by its CDR3 amino acid sequence together with its V-gene family, and reads lacking a unique V-gene family were excluded. To address suspected cross-contamination and a sequencing artifact, a later analysis removed a few hundred highly shared, low-generation-probability nucleotide sequences. In a later analysis, a clonal expansion index for each public chain was calculated from normalized within-repertoire ranks of inferred template counts. In a later analysis, generation probabilities were computed using a VDJ recombination model fitted to out-of-frame rearrangements, and the results were checked against IGoR. Hypergeometric tests were used in a later analysis to score TCR-TCR, TCR-HLA and TCR-CMV co-occurrence, with a repertoire-size bias correction applied to the TCR pairs. To estimate false discovery rates, a later analysis permuted the HLA or CMV assignments 20 times. A later analysis grouped co-occurring TCRs with DBSCAN, adding TCRdist sequence similarity when clustering within HLA-allele-positive subsets. Repertoires with fewer than 30,000 or more than 120,000 public chains were left out of co-occurrence clustering, as were about five repertoires with anomalous nucleotide sharing. The table comes from immuneACCESS by way of TCRdb, which keeps in-frame sequences with V and J called. Part of the clones is missing from these tables; in studies checked, under half for an unresolved V gene and the rest for unknown reasons. For V, J and clone size, that table is used; D and trimming come from the DNA. The table for this sample lists around 180,000 clones; about four fifths of them were counted only once. About 7% of the sample belongs to the ten largest clones.

From the cysteine through the phenylalanine, the CDR3 covers 17 amino acids. The DNA shown is the 51-base CDR3, in frame from base 1. Compared with germline, V lacks 1 base and J lacks 0 bases; bases without a gene match: 8. According to the germline V gene, CDR1 reads SGHRS and CDR2 reads YFSETQ. The chain joins TRBV5-1 to TRBJ1-2; 8 middle bases align to TRBD1. Sequenced sample: PBMCs. This clonotype was obtained from a man under 40 in good health and CMV-seropositive. The bases read TGCGCCAGCAGCTTGCGACAGGGGAATGAAGCTAACTATGGCTACACCTTC. Its translation is CASSLRQGNEANYGYTF.